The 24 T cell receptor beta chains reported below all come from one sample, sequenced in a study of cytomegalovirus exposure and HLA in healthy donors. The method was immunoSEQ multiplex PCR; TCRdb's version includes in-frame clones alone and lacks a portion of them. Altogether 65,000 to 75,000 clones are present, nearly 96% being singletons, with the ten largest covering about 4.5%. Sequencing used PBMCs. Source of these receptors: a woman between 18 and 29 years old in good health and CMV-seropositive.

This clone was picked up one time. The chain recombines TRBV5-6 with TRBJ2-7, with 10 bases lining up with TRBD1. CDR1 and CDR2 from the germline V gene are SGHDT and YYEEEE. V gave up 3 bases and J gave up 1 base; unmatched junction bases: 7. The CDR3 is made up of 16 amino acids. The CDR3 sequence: CASSWTDRGLSYEQYF. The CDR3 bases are TGTGCCAGCAGCTGGACCGACAGGGGGCTGTCCTACGAGCAGTACTTC. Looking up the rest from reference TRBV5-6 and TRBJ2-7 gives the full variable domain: DAGVTQSPTHLIKTRGQQVTLRCSPKSGHDTVSWYQQALGQGPQFIFQYYEEEERQRGNFPDRFSGHQFPNYSSELNVNALLLGDSALYLCASSWTDRGLSYEQYFGPGTRLTVT.

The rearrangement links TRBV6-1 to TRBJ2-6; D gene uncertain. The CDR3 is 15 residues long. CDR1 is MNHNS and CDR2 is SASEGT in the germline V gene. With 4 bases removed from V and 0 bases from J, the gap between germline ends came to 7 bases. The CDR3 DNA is TGTGCCAGCAGTGGCGCGAACTCTGGGGCCAACGTCCTGACTTTC. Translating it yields CASSGANSGANVLTF.

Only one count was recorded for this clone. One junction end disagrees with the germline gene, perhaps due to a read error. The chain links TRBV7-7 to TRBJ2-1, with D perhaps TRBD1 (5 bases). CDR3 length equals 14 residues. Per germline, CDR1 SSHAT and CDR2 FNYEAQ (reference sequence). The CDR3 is CASSLDSSYNEQFF. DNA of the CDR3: TGTGCTAGCAGCTTAGACAGCTCCTACAATGAGCAGTTCTTC. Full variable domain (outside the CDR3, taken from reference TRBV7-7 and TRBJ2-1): GAGVSQSPRYKVTKRGQDVTLRCDPISSHATLYWYQQALGQGPEFLTYFNYEAQPDKSGLPSDRFSAERPEGSISTLTIQRTEQRDSAMYRCASSLDSSYNEQFFGPGTRLTVL.

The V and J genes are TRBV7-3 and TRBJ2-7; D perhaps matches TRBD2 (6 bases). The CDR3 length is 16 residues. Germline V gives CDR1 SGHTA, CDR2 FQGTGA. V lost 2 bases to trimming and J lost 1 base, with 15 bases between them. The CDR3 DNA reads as TGTGCCAGCAGCTTAGGCGGTGCTAGCGCTTCCTACGAGCAGTACTTC. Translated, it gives CASSLGGASASYEQYF.

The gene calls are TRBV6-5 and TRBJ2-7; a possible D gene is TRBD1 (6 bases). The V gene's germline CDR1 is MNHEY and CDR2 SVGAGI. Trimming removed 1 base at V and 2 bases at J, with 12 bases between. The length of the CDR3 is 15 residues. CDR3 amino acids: CASSYFTGSPYEQYF. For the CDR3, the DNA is TGTGCCAGCAGTTACTTCACAGGGAGCCCCTACGAGCAGTACTTC.

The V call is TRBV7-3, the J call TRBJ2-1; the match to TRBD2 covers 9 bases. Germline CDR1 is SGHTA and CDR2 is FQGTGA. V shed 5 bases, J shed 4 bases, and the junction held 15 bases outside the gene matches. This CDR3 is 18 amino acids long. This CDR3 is CASSPRPSGLAGYNEQFF. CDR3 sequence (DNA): TGTGCCAGCAGCCCCCGGCCCTCGGGACTAGCAGGTTACAATGAGCAGTTCTTC. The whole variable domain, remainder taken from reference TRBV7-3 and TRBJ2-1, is GAGVSQTPSNKVTEKGKYVELRCDPISGHTALYWYRQSLGQGPEFLIYFQGTGAADDSGLPNDRFFAVRPEGSVSTLKIQRTERGDSAVYLCASSPRPSGLAGYNEQFFGPGTRLTVL.

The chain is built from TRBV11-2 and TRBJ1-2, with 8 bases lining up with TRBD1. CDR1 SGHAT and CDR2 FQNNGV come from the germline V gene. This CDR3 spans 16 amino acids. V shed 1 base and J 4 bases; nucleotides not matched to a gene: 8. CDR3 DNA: TGTGCCAGCAGCTTAGGACGGGGGGACAGGTCCTATGGCTACACCTTC. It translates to CASSLGRGDRSYGYTF.

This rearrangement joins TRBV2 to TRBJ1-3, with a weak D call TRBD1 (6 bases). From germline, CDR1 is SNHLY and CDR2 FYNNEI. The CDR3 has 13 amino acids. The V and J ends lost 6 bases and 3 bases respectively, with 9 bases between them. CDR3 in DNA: TGTGCCAGCAGACAGGGCGGTGGAAACACCATATATTTT. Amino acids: CASRQGGGNTIYF.

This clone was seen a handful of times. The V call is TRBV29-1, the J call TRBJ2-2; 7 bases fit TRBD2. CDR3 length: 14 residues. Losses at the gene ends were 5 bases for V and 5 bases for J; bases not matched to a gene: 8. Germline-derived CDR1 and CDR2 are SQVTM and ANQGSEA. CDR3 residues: CSVRAGVGTGELFF. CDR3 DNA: TGCAGCGTTAGGGCGGGAGTTGGTACCGGGGAGCTGTTTTTT.

CDR3 DNA sequence: TGTGCCAGCAGTTGGGAGAGCGGGAGTGGCTACGAGCAGTACTTC. Translated: CASSWESGSGYEQYF. The rearrangement uses TRBV6-6 and TRBJ2-7; 8 bases are shared with TRBD2. Germline-derived CDR1 and CDR2 are MNHNY and SVGAGI (reference sequence). V trimming: 4 bases; J trimming: 3 bases; junction bases outside the gene matches: 8. This CDR3 is 15 amino acids long.

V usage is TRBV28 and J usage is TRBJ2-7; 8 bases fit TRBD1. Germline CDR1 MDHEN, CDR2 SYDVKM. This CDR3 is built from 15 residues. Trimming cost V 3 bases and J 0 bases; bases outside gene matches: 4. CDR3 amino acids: CASSFTGGYSYEQYF. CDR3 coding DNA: TGTGCCAGCAGTTTCACAGGGGGTTACTCCTACGAGCAGTACTTC.

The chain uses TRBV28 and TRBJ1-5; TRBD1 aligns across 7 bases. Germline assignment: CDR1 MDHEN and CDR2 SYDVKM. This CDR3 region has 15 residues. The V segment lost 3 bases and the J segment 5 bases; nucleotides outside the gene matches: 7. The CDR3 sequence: CASSFLQGIHQPQHF. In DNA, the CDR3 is TGTGCCAGCAGTTTCTTACAGGGGATCCATCAGCCCCAGCATTTT.

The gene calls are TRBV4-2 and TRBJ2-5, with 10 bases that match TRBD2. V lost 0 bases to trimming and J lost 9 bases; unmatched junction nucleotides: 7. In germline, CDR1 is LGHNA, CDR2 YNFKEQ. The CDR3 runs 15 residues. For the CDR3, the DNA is TGTGCCAGCAGCCAAGACAGCGGGAGGGCCGATCCCCAGTACTTC. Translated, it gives CASSQDSGRADPQYF.

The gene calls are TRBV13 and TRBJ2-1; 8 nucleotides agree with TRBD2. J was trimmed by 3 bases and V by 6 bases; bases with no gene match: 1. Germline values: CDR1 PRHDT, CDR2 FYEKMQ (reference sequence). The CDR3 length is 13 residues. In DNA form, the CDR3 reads TGTGCCAGCAGAACTAGCGGCTACAATGAGCAGTTCTTC. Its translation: CASRTSGYNEQFF. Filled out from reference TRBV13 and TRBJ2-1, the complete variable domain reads AAGVIQSPRHLIKEKRETATLKCYPIPRHDTVYWYQQGPGQDPQFLISFYEKMQSDKGSIPDRFSAQQFSDYHSELNMSSLELGDSALYFCASRTSGYNEQFFGPGTRLTVL.

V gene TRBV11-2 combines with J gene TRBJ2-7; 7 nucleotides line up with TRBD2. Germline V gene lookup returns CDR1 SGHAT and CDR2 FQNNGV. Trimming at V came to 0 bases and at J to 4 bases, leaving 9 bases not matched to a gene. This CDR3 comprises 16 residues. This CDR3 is CASSLDLGGGRYEQYF. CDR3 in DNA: TGTGCCAGCAGCTTAGATCTTGGGGGAGGGAGATACGAGCAGTACTTC.

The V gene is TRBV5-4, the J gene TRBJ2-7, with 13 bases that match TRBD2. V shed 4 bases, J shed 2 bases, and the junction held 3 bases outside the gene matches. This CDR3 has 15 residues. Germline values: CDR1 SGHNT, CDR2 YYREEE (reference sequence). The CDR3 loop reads CASSLGLAGAYEQYF. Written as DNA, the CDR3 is TGTGCCAGCAGCCTCGGACTAGCGGGAGCCTACGAGCAGTACTTC.

The CDR3 DNA sequence: TGCAGCGTCATTAGCGGGAGTGACATTCAGTACTTC. This gives the protein CSVISGSDIQYF. V usage is TRBV29-1 and J usage is TRBJ2-4; 9 nucleotides align to TRBD2. The CDR3 contains 12 residues. The V gene end was trimmed by 6 bases and the J gene end by 8 bases; junction bases not matched to a gene: 5. CDR1 and CDR2 (germline): SQVTM, ANQGSEA.

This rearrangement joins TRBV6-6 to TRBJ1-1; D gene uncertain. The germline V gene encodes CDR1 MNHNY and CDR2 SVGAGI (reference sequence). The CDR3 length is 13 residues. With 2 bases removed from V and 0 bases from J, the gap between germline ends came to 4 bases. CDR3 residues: CASSYPMNTEAFF. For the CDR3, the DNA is TGTGCCAGCAGTTACCCTATGAACACTGAAGCTTTCTTT.

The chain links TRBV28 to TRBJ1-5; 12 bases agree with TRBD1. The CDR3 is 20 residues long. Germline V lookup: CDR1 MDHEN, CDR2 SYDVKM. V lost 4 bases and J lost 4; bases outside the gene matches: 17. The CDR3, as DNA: TGTGCCAGCAGTTCGCGCTCGATTCGGGACAGGGGGCGTGGGAATCAGCCCCAGCATTTT. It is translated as CASSSRSIRDRGRGNQPQHF.

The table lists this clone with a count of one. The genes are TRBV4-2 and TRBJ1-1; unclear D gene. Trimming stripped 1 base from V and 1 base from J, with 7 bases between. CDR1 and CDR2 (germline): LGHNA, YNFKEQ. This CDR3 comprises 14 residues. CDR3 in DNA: TGTGCCAGCAGCCAAGGGCCCCAGAACACTGAAGCTTTCTTT. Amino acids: CASSQGPQNTEAFF.

The CDR3 spells CASSSLGLAQYNEQFF. CDR3 DNA: TGTGCCAGCAGTTCCTTGGGACTAGCGCAGTACAATGAGCAGTTCTTC. This chain joins TRBV28 and TRBJ2-1, with 10 bases fitting TRBD2. The CDR3 sequence is 16 residues long. The germline gives CDR1 MDHEN, CDR2 SYDVKM. J gave up 4 bases and V 4 bases, and 7 bases lay outside the gene matches.

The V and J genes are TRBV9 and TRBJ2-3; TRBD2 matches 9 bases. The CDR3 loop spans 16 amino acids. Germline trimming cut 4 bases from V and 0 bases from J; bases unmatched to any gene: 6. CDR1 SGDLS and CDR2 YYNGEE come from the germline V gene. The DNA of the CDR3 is TGTGCCAGCAGCTTCTGGACTAGCGTCAGCACAGATACGCAGTATTTT. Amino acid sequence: CASSFWTSVSTDTQYF.

CDR3 coding DNA: TGTGCCAGCAGCCCAGGGTTTTATGACGGGGAGCTGTTTTTT. The encoded protein is CASSPGFYDGELFF. The chain recombines TRBV11-1 with TRBJ2-2; D might be TRBD1 (5 bases). The CDR3 is 14 amino acids. V was cut by 5 bases and J by 7 bases, with 14 bases left in between. CDR1 is SGHAT, CDR2 FQDESV, per germline (reference sequence).

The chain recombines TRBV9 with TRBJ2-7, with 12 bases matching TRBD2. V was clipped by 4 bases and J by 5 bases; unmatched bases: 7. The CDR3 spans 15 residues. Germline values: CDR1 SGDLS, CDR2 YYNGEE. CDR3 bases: TGTGCCAGCAGCCCCCTAGCGGGAGGGTTCAACGAGCAGTACTTC. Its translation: CASSPLAGGFNEQYF.